This T cell receptor beta chain was captured in a study of cytomegalovirus exposure and HLA in healthy donors. Study findings and constraints: With high specificity and sensitivity, the classifier reportedly diagnosed cytomegalovirus status.

The CDR3 consists of 18 residues. The trim removed 0 bases at V and 2 bases at J, leaving 10 bases unmatched. The germline CDR1 and CDR2 sequences are SGHTA and FQGNSA. As to this clone: Its cognate antigen is unknown.

The PCR was carried out with 60 Vbeta primers and 13 Jbeta primers. Only in-frame clones appear in the TCRdb table, and some are missing; sequencing was by immunoSEQ multiplex PCR. The sample has around 150,000 clones; approximately 80% are singletons. What was sequenced was PBMCs. The clonotype was recovered from a woman aged 35 to 49 in good health and CMV-seropositive. J is TRBJ2-1 and V is TRBV7-2; 7 bases are a match to TRBD2. CDR3 sequence reads: CASSLALPSGVTYNEQFF. In nucleotides, the CDR3 is TGTGCCAGCAGCTTAGCGCTCCCTAGCGGAGTAACCTACAATGAGCAGTTCTTC. The variable domain in full, completed from reference TRBV7-2 and TRBJ2-1, reads GAGVSQSPSNKVTEKGKDVELRCDPISGHTALYWYRQSLGQGLEFLIYFQGNSAPDKSGLPSDRFSAERTGGSVSTLTIQRTQQEDSAVYLCASSLALPSGVTYNEQFFGPGTRLTVL.